This T cell receptor (beta chain) originates from a study of T cells after yellow fever vaccination. Looking at the study overall: The study sorted EM, EMRA, CM and Tscm memory subsets by CD3, CD45RA, CCR7 and CD95. Broader study findings: Post-booster reappearance was seen for most primary-vaccination clones (around 96% CD4, 85% to 90% CD8). Across the CD4 and CD8 compartments, a small share of clonotypes was present in both. Almost all vaccine-responding clonotypes could not be detected on day 0 in sorted memory subsets.

V dropped 8 bases and J dropped 4 bases, with 21 bases sitting between them. Germline V gene sequence: CDR1 SQVTM, CDR2 ANQGSEA. The CDR3 is made up of 15 amino acids. MiXCR was run by TCRdb on the 5' RACE reads, yielding one entry per CDR3 protein. The sample has over 10,000 distinct CDR3 sequences, 4.5% to 5% seen once. Many counts were recorded for this clonotype. Sequenced here: PBMCs, either bulk or a sorted T-cell subset (CD4+, CD8+, memory, or dextramer-sorted; not recorded which), sampled 45 days after the yellow fever booster vaccination. This TCR came from a man aged 25 to 40 who received the YFV17D yellow fever vaccine. This sequence joins TRBV29-1 and TRBJ2-1; a weak D match, TRBD2 (7 bases). The CDR3, as DNA: TGCAGCTTCGAAAAGGGGGGGTCTACGTACAATGAGCAGTTCTTC. Amino acid sequence: CSFEKGGSTYNEQFF.